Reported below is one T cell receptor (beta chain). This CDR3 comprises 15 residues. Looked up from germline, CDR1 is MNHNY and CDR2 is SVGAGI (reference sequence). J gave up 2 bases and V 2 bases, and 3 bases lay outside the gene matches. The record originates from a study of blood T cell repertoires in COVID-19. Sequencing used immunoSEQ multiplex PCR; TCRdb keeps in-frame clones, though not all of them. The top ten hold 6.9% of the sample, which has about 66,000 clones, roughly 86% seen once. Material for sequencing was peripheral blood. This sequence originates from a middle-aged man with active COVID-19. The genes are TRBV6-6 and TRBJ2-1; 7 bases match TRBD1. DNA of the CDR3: TGTGCCAGCAGTTACGGGGGACAGACCTACAATGAGCAGTTCTTC. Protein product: CASSYGGQTYNEQFF.